A selection of T cell receptor beta chains follows, all from one sample in a study of blood T cell repertoires in COVID-19. The table came from immunoSEQ multiplex PCR; TCRdb's copy has only in-frame clones and leaves some out. The table records 350,000 to 500,000 clones, approximately 91% of them present only once. The sample was PBMCs or T cells enriched from blood (not recorded which). Source of these receptors: a woman in her late teens or twenties who had been exposed to COVID-19. The CDR3 runs from the conserved cysteine through the conserved F or W. Each record gives: J gene, V gene, clone size, D gene, CDR3 protein, CDR3 DNA. D genes are given only for firm matches. Only part of the rows carry a size: once, few, many, or a class if the clone is expanded.

J gene: TRBJ1-1; V gene: TRBV28; clone size: NA; D gene: NA; CDR3 protein: CASSLYMNTEAFF; CDR3 DNA: TGTGCCAGCAGTTTATATATGAACACTGAAGCTTTCTTT
J gene: TRBJ2-7; V gene: TRBV2; clone size: NA; D gene: TRBD1; CDR3 protein: CASSGPGQGTKKQYF; CDR3 DNA: TGTGCCAGCAGTGGACCGGGACAGGGGACGAAGAAGCAGTACTTC
J gene: TRBJ1-5; V gene: TRBV6-5; clone size: few; D gene: TRBD1; CDR3 protein: CASSSTGGGNQPQHF; CDR3 DNA: TGTGCCAGCAGTTCGACAGGGGGAGGAAATCAGCCCCAGCATTTT
J gene: TRBJ1-4; V gene: TRBV6-6; clone size: once; D gene: NA; CDR3 protein: CASSLPRNTGEKLFF; CDR3 DNA: TGTGCCAGCAGCCTCCCACGTAATACAGGCGAAAAACTGTTTTTT
J gene: TRBJ1-5; V gene: TRBV7-2; clone size: NA; D gene: NA; CDR3 protein: CASSLAGGNQPQHF; CDR3 DNA: TGTGCCAGCAGCTTAGCAGGGGGCAATCAGCCCCAGCATTTT
J gene: TRBJ2-5; V gene: TRBV7-2; clone size: NA; D gene: NA; CDR3 protein: CASSSGKTQYF; CDR3 DNA: TGTGCCAGCAGTTCCGGGAAGACCCAGTACTTC
J gene: TRBJ2-1; V gene: TRBV5-5; clone size: NA; D gene: TRBD1; CDR3 protein: CASSWTGAYNEQFF; CDR3 DNA: TGTGCCAGCAGCTGGACAGGGGCCTACAATGAGCAGTTCTTC
J gene: TRBJ2-7; V gene: TRBV2; clone size: NA; D gene: TRBD2; CDR3 protein: CASSEDSGTYEQYF; CDR3 DNA: TGTGCCAGCAGTGAGGATAGCGGGACCTACGAGCAGTACTTC
J gene: TRBJ1-1; V gene: TRBV7-2; clone size: NA; D gene: TRBD1; CDR3 protein: CASRTGTGRHAEAFF; CDR3 DNA: TGTGCCAGCAGAACCGGGACAGGGCGACACGCTGAAGCTTTCTTT
J gene: TRBJ1-5; V gene: TRBV21-1; clone size: NA; D gene: NA; CDR3 protein: CARTLRQGVYSNQPQHF; CDR3 DNA: TGTGCCAGGACCTTAAGACAGGGAGTTTATAGCAATCAGCCCCAGCATTTT
J gene: TRBJ2-7; V gene: TRBV5-6; clone size: NA; D gene: TRBD2; CDR3 protein: CASSSAGTSGYKSYEQYF; CDR3 DNA: TGTGCCAGCAGCTCGGCCGGGACTAGCGGCTATAAATCCTACGAGCAGTACTTC
J gene: TRBJ1-4; V gene: TRBV7-2; clone size: NA; D gene: TRBD1; CDR3 protein: CASSAPTGKTNEKLFF; CDR3 DNA: TGTGCCAGCAGCGCTCCGACAGGGAAAACTAATGAAAAACTGTTTTTT
J gene: TRBJ2-3; V gene: TRBV10-3; clone size: NA; D gene: TRBD2; CDR3 protein: CAIRKAGGSTDTQYF; CDR3 DNA: TGTGCCATCAGAAAAGCGGGAGGGAGCACAGATACGCAGTATTTT
J gene: TRBJ2-1; V gene: TRBV7-2; clone size: few; D gene: TRBD2; CDR3 protein: CASSLVSGNLYNEQFF; CDR3 DNA: TGTGCCAGCAGCTTAGTCAGCGGGAACCTTTACAATGAGCAGTTCTTC
J gene: TRBJ1-1; V gene: TRBV15; clone size: NA; D gene: NA; CDR3 protein: CATLETRATEAFF; CDR3 DNA: TGTGCCACCCTCGAGACTCGAGCGACTGAAGCTTTCTTT